Below, one T cell receptor beta chain is given with its context. Its antigen is not identified. This record belongs to a study of response to subunit inactivated influenza vaccine. One entry per CDR3 protein results from TCRdb running MiXCR on the RT-PCR reads. The sample has 550,000 to 800,000 distinct CDR3 sequences; around 16% are singletons. The study's findings and limits: New T cells are recruited in small numbers by each seasonal influenza vaccination, according to the authors' suggestion.

Germline V CDR1 and CDR2: MNHEY, SMNVEV (reference sequence). Trimming cost V 8 bases and J 6 bases, with 11 bases left between them. CDR3 size: 12 residues. The source is a man aged 50 to 60 who received an inactivated influenza vaccine. The gene calls are TRBV27 and TRBJ2-1; D gene ambiguous. The source material was PBMCs from blood, sampled approximately 13 days after vaccination. CDR3 sequence: CASSRGSNEQFF. The CDR3 region has the DNA TGTGCCAGCTCCCGTGGAAGCAATGAGCAGTTCTTC.